The 29 T cell receptor beta chains presented below share a single source sample, sequenced in a study of response to subunit inactivated influenza vaccine. Each CDR3 protein is one row after TCRdb ran MiXCR on the RT-PCR reads. The sample consists of hundreds of thousands of distinct CDR3 sequences, approximately 7.1% of them appearing once. Sequenced material: PBMCs from blood, taken about 24 months after vaccination. These receptors all stem from a man aged 50-75 years who received an inactivated influenza vaccine.

The gene calls are TRBV7-2 and TRBJ2-1; D is undetermined. Trimming pared 4 bases from V and 6 bases from J, leaving 16 bases between. CDR1 and CDR2 (germline): SGHTA, FQGNSA. This CDR3 comprises 15 residues. The CDR3 sequence: CASSSGGLAGNEQFF. The CDR3 DNA sequence: TGTGCCAGCAGCTCCGGCGGCCTCGCCGGCAATGAGCAGTTCTTC.

The chain links TRBV28 to TRBJ2-7; tentative D call: TRBD1 (6 bases). V lost 8 bases and J lost 4, with 18 bases in between. CDR3 length: 14 residues. Per the germline V gene, CDR1 is MDHEN and CDR2 is SYDVKM. CDR3 residues: CASLGEGHRYEQYF. In DNA, the CDR3 is TGTGCCAGCTTGGGCGAGGGACACCGATACGAGCAGTACTTC.

There are a few counts of this clonotype. The chain uses TRBV6-1 and TRBJ1-1, with D unresolved. This CDR3 comprises 14 residues. The V end lost 3 bases, the J end lost 5 bases, and 13 bases lay between the germline ends. CDR1 is MNHNS, CDR2 SASEGT, per germline. The CDR3 DNA is TGTGCCAGCAGTGAGGATGGGTTTACGACTGAAGCTTTCTTT. This encodes CASSEDGFTTEAFF.

This clonotype was recorded many times. The genes are TRBV3-1 and TRBJ2-5; 9 bases agree with TRBD2. This CDR3 has 16 residues. V trimming: 5 bases; J trimming: 5 bases; junction bases outside the gene matches: 12. Germline V gene lookup returns CDR1 LGHDT and CDR2 YNNKEL (reference sequence). In nucleotides, the CDR3 is TGTGCCAGCAGCTCCCTCCGCGGGAGGGCCCGGGAGACCCAGTACTTC. Residues: CASSSLRGRARETQYF.

This clonotype was observed a handful of times. V is TRBV4-1 and J is TRBJ1-1; possibly TRBD1 for D (5 bases). V was shortened by 0 bases and J by 5 bases, with 13 bases between the two germline ends. This CDR3 region has 15 residues. Germline V CDR1 and CDR2: MGHRA, YSYEKL. CDR3 nucleotides: TGCGCCAGCAGCCAAGATCGATGGGGCCGTACTGAAGCTTTCTTT. It translates to CASSQDRWGRTEAFF.

This clonotype has a count of ten or more. V gene TRBV11-3 combines with J gene TRBJ2-7, with 8 bases fitting TRBD1. The CDR3 spans 15 residues. CDR1 and CDR2 (germline): SGHNT, YENEEA. V was pared by 4 bases and J by 4 bases, with 9 bases of the junction left unmatched. CDR3 residues: CASSSGPQGAYEQYF. The CDR3 nucleotides are TGTGCCAGCAGCTCAGGACCCCAGGGGGCTTACGAGCAGTACTTC.

The V call is TRBV29-1, the J call TRBJ2-3; possibly TRBD1 for D (5 bases). The CDR3 runs 14 residues. Germline lookup yields CDR1 SQVTM and CDR2 ANQGSEA. V lost 3 bases to trimming and J lost 5 bases, with 15 bases between them. The CDR3 DNA reads as TGCAGCGTTGATTACTGGGTCAGGGAAGATACGCAGTATTTT. Translated, it gives CSVDYWVREDTQYF.

The CDR3 sequence: CASSLQGRKTQYF. The CDR3 coding sequence is TGTGCCAGCAGTTTACAGGGACGCAAGACCCAGTACTTC. The chain couples TRBV28 to TRBJ2-5; D may be TRBD1 or TRBD2 (5 bases each). With 2 bases removed from V and 6 bases from J, the gap between germline ends came to 10 bases. The germline V gene has CDR1 MDHEN and CDR2 SYDVKM. The CDR3 sequence is 13 residues long.

This clonotype turned up a few times. The chain combines TRBV29-1 with TRBJ2-3; 12 bases line up with TRBD2. V lost 4 bases and J lost 4; bases outside the gene matches: 15. This CDR3 is 18 amino acids long. Germline-derived CDR1 and CDR2 are SQVTM and ANQGSEA. The CDR3 nucleotides are TGCAGCGTTGGGGCAGGGGGACCGGGACTAGCGGGTGCAGATACGCAGTATTTT. Translation: CSVGAGGPGLAGADTQYF.

The sample holds a few counts of this clonotype. This chain joins TRBV18 and TRBJ2-1; D is ambiguous. The CDR3 extends over 11 amino acids. CDR1 and CDR2 from the germline V gene are KGHSH and LQKENI. V lost 2 bases and J lost 10, with 6 bases in between. Here the CDR3 reads CASSPSREQFF. As DNA, the CDR3 is TGTGCCAGCTCACCAAGCCGGGAGCAGTTCTTC. Full variable domain (remainder filled in from reference TRBV18 and TRBJ2-1): NAGVMQNPRHLVRRRGQEARLRCSPMKGHSHVYWYRQLPEEGLKFMVYLQKENIIDESGMPKERFSAEFPKEGPSILRIQQVVRGDSAAYFCASSPSREQFFGPGTRLTVL.

The chain combines TRBV20-1 with TRBJ2-7, with D perhaps matching TRBD1 (7 bases). This CDR3 has 13 residues. The germline V and J ends were trimmed by 5 bases and 6 bases, with 17 bases remaining between them. CDR1 and CDR2 (germline): DFQATT, SNEGSKA (reference sequence). This CDR3 is CSALGAGGGEQYF. The CDR3 region has the DNA TGCAGTGCTCTTGGGGCAGGGGGAGGCGAGCAGTACTTC.

This clonotype has ten or more counts. The gene calls are TRBV5-1 and TRBJ1-2; 7 bases line up with TRBD1. The junction had 10 bases not matched to a gene; V was cut back by 4 bases and J by 7 bases. CDR3 length: 14 amino acids. Germline CDR1 and CDR2: SGHRS and YFSETQ. This CDR3 reads CASSPNSGTAGYTF. Written as DNA, the CDR3 is TGCGCCAGCAGCCCCAACTCCGGGACAGCTGGCTACACCTTC. The full variable domain, rest sourced from reference TRBV5-1 and TRBJ1-2, is KAGVTQTPRYLIKTRGQQVTLSCSPISGHRSVSWYQQTPGQGLQFLFEYFSETQRNKGNFPGRFSGRQFSNSRSEMNVSTLELGDSALYLCASSPNSGTAGYTFGSGTRLTVV.

A remark on this clonotype: One junction end does not reproduce the germline sequence, and a read error may be involved. J is TRBJ2-3 and V is TRBV24-1; maybe TRBD1 (5 bases). CDR3 size: 15 residues. CDR1 is KGHDR and CDR2 is SFDVKD in the germline V gene. CDR3 in DNA: TGTGCCACCAGTGGGGCCAGGGCATACACAGATATGCAGTATTTT. Its protein is CATSGARAYTDMQYF.

The V and J genes are TRBV6-1 and TRBJ2-7; 11 bases agree with TRBD2. J gave up 2 bases and V 3 bases, and 3 bases lay outside the gene matches. The CDR3 sequence is 15 residues long. In germline, CDR1 is MNHNS, CDR2 SASEGT. The CDR3, as DNA: TGTGCCAGCAGTGATGATAGCGGGAGGGCCTACGAGCAGTACTTC. Translation: CASSDDSGRAYEQYF.

The CDR3 sequence: CASSRPSGNTIYF. The DNA of the CDR3 is TGTGCCAGCAGTCGGCCATCTGGAAACACCATATATTTT. V is TRBV9 and J is TRBJ1-3; D is ambiguous. The CDR3 length is 13 residues. Between the trimmed V and J ends, which lost 5 bases and 1 base, there was a span of 7 bases. Germline lookup yields CDR1 SGDLS and CDR2 YYNGEE.

This clonotype was seen at least ten times. V and J are TRBV4-3 and TRBJ2-3; D might be TRBD1 or TRBD2, each matching 6 bases. The V gene lost 0 bases and the J gene lost 8 bases, with 9 bases spanning the gap. Germline V gene sequence: CDR1 LGHNA, CDR2 YSLEER. This CDR3 is 13 amino acids long. CDR3 sequence: CASSQEGGRTQYF. The CDR3 region has the DNA TGCGCCAGCAGCCAAGAGGGGGGCCGTACGCAGTATTTT.

The chain links TRBV7-9 to TRBJ2-1, with 10 bases that match TRBD2. The CDR3 is made up of 15 amino acids. The trim removed 5 bases at V and 2 bases at J, leaving 3 bases unmatched. Germline lookup yields CDR1 SEHNR and CDR2 FQNEAQ (reference sequence). CDR3 sequence: CASSPLAGPYNEQFF. DNA for the CDR3: TGTGCCAGCAGCCCACTAGCGGGACCCTACAATGAGCAGTTCTTC.

The J gene is TRBJ2-5, the V gene TRBV2; 8 bases fit TRBD1. The CDR3 is made up of 17 amino acids. With V trimmed by 3 bases and J by 1 base, 10 bases remained unmatched. Germline CDR1 reads SNHLY; CDR2 reads FYNNEI. CDR3 region: CASSDPRDRGGQETQYF. CDR3 nucleotides: TGTGCCAGCAGTGATCCCCGTGACAGGGGAGGCCAAGAGACCCAGTACTTC.

This clonotype has just a few counts. The chain combines TRBV5-1 with TRBJ2-5; 10 bases align to TRBD2. Germline CDR1 SGHRS, CDR2 YFSETQ. The ends lost 4 bases at V and 3 bases at J; junction bases unmatched: 3. The CDR3 sequence is 14 residues long. CDR3 protein: CASSPGLAEETQYF. The DNA for the CDR3 is TGCGCCAGCAGCCCCGGACTAGCGGAAGAGACCCAGTACTTC.

This clonotype has a handful of counts. The CDR3 sequence is CSAPDLLAGLETQYF. The CDR3 region has the DNA TGCAGTGCTCCCGATTTACTAGCGGGGTTAGAGACCCAGTACTTC. The rearrangement links TRBV20-1 to TRBJ2-5; 10 bases are shared with TRBD2. With V trimmed by 5 bases and J by 4 bases, 10 bases remained unmatched. Germline V gene data show CDR1 as DFQATT and CDR2 as SNEGSKA (reference sequence). This CDR3 contains 15 residues.

This clonotype occurred many times. CDR3: CAWTTGLAGGNEQYF. The CDR3 DNA follows: TGTGCCTGGACAACGGGACTAGCGGGAGGGAACGAGCAGTACTTC. The chain links TRBV30 to TRBJ2-7; 16 nucleotides line up with TRBD2. The V gene end was trimmed by 4 bases and the J gene end by 5 bases; junction bases not matched to a gene: 5. The germline CDR1 and CDR2 sequences are GTSNPN and SVGIG (reference sequence). The CDR3 runs 15 residues.

The rearrangement joins TRBV6-5 to TRBJ2-3; TRBD2 aligns across 11 bases. Germline V CDR1 and CDR2: MNHEY, SVGAGI. The J segment lost 12 bases and the V segment lost 0 bases, leaving 11 bases of the junction unmatched. CDR3 size: 16 residues. The CDR3 here is CASSYSPGSGRALQYF. CDR3 DNA: TGTGCCAGCAGTTACTCCCCGGGTAGCGGGAGGGCCCTCCAGTATTTT.

This clonotype came up many times. This chain uses TRBV4-2 with TRBJ1-1, with D unresolved. CDR3 length: 13 amino acids. Per the germline V gene, CDR1 is LGHNA and CDR2 is YNFKEQ. The V and J ends lost 5 bases and 1 base respectively, with 8 bases between them. The CDR3 bases are TGTGCCAGCAGCACCCACAAGAACACTGAAGCTTTCTTT. The encoded protein is CASSTHKNTEAFF.

This clonotype showed up many times. The chain recombines TRBV6-5 with TRBJ2-5, with 10 positions matching TRBD2. The CDR3 has 17 residues. With 0 bases clipped from V and 5 bases from J, the junction kept 9 bases outside the gene matches. Germline CDR1 reads MNHEY; CDR2 reads SVGAGI. The CDR3 bases are TGTGCCAGCAGTTACTCTCTAGCGGGGGTACCATCCGAGACCCAGTACTTC. Translation gives CASSYSLAGVPSETQYF.

This clonotype has a count of ten or more. The rearrangement uses TRBV12-3 or TRBV12-4 and TRBJ2-1; 7 nucleotides match TRBD2. This CDR3 contains 13 residues. V gave up 7 bases and J gave up 7 bases; unmatched junction bases: 7. The CDR3: CASTRRGGNEQFF. The CDR3 coding sequence is TGTGCCAGCACGCGTAGGGGAGGGAATGAGCAGTTCTTC.

In its sample, this clonotype was seen many times. V gene TRBV4-2 combines with J gene TRBJ1-6; D gene ambiguous. In germline, CDR1 is LGHNA, CDR2 YNFKEQ. This CDR3 has 15 residues. The V end lost 0 bases, the J end lost 4 bases, and 7 bases lay between the germline ends. The CDR3 spells CASSQDPAYNSPLHF. DNA of the CDR3: TGTGCCAGCAGCCAAGATCCAGCATATAATTCACCCCTCCACTTT.

V and J are TRBV28 and TRBJ2-7; no clear D gene. The CDR3 is made up of 15 amino acids. Trimming pared 0 bases from V and 3 bases from J, leaving 12 bases between. Germline V gene lookup returns CDR1 MDHEN and CDR2 SYDVKM. CDR3 sequence (DNA): TGTGCCAGCAGTTTATGGGAGAGACAAGACTACGAGCAGTACTTC. This translates into CASSLWERQDYEQYF.

This clonotype was seen repeatedly, ten times or more. The chain couples TRBV12-3 or TRBV12-4 to TRBJ2-1, with 10 nucleotides matching TRBD2. The CDR3 is 15 residues long. V was clipped by 3 bases and J by 5 bases; unmatched bases: 4. CDR3 sequence reads: CASSLQLAGNNEQFF. CDR3 DNA sequence: TGTGCCAGCAGTTTGCAACTAGCGGGAAACAATGAGCAGTTCTTC.

This clonotype has more than one count but fewer than ten. This chain joins TRBV20-1 and TRBJ2-7, with TRBD1 identical over 10 bases. V was clipped by 2 bases and J by 5 bases; unmatched bases: 6. This CDR3 is built from 14 residues. Germline values: CDR1 DFQATT, CDR2 SNEGSKA (reference sequence). The CDR3 protein is CSARRDRGFHEQYF. In DNA form, the CDR3 reads TGCAGTGCTAGAAGGGACAGGGGTTTCCACGAGCAGTACTTC.